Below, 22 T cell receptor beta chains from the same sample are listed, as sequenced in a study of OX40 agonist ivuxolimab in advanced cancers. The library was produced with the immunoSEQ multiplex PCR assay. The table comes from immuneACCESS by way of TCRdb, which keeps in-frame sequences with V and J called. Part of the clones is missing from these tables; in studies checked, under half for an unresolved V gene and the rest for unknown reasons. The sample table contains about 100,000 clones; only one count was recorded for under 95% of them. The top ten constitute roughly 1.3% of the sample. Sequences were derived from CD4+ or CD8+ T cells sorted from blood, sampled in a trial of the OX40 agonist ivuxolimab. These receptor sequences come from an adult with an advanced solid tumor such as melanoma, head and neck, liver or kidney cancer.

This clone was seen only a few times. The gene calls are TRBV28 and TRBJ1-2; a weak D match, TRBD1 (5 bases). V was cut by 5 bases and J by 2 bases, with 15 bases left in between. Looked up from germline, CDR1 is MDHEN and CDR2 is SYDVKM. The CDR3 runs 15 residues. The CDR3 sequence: CASSQGPPANYGYTF. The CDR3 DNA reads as TGTGCCAGCAGTCAGGGACCACCGGCCAACTATGGCTACACCTTC.

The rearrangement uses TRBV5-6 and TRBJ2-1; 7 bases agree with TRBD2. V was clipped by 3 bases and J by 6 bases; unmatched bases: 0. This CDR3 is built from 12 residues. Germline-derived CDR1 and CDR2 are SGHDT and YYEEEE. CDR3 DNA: TGTGCCAGCAGCTGGGGGGGCAATGAGCAGTTCTTC. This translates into CASSWGGNEQFF.

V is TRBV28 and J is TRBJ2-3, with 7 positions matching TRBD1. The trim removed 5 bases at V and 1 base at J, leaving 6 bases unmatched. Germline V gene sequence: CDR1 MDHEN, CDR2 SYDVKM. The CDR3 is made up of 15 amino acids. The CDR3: CASSPGQAGTDTQYF. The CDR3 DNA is TGTGCCAGCAGTCCCGGACAGGCAGGCACAGATACGCAGTATTTT. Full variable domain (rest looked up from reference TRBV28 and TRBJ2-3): DVKVTQSSRYLVKRTGEKVFLECVQDMDHENMFWYRQDPGLGLRLIYFSYDVKMKEKGDIPEGYSVSREKKERFSLILESASTNQTSMYLCASSPGQAGTDTQYFGPGTRLTVL.

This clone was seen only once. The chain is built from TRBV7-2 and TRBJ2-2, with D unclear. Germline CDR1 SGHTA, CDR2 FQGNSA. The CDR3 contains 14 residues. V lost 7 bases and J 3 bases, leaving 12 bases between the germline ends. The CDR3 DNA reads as TGTGCCAGCAAAATAGCAGGTTACACCGGGGAGCTGTTTTTT. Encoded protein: CASKIAGYTGELFF.

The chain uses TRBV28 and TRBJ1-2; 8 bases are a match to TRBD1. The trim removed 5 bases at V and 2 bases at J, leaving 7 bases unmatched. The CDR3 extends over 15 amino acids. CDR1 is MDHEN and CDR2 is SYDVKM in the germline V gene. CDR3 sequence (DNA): TGTGCCAGCAGTCGGACCCGGACAGGGAACTATGGCTACACCTTC. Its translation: CASSRTRTGNYGYTF.

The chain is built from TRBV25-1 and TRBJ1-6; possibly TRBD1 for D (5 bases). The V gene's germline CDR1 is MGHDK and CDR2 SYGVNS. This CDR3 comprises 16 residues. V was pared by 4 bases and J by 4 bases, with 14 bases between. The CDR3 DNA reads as TGTGCCAGCAGTGTATGGGACCCGAGGTATAATTCACCCCTCCACTTT. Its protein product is CASSVWDPRYNSPLHF. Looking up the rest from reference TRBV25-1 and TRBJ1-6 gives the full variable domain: EADIYQTPRYLVIGTGKKITLECSQTMGHDKMYWYQQDPGMELHLIHYSYGVNSTEKGDLSSESTVSRIRTEHFPLTLESARPSHTSQYLCASSVWDPRYNSPLHFGNGTRLTVT.

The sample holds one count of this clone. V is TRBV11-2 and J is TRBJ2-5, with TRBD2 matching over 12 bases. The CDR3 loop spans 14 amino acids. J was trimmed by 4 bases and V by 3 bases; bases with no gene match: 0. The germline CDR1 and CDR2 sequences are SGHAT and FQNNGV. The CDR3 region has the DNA TGTGCCAGCAGCTTGGGACTAGCGGGAGAGACCCAGTACTTC. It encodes CASSLGLAGETQYF.

The CDR3 nucleotides read TGTGCCAGCAGCCCGCCCGTAGGTAGCCCGAACACTGAAGCTTTCTTT. This encodes CASSPPVGSPNTEAFF. This rearrangement joins TRBV5-6 to TRBJ1-1; no reliable D call. The CDR3 runs to 16 residues. Trimming pared 4 bases from V and 1 base from J, leaving 17 bases between. Germline V gives CDR1 SGHDT, CDR2 YYEEEE.

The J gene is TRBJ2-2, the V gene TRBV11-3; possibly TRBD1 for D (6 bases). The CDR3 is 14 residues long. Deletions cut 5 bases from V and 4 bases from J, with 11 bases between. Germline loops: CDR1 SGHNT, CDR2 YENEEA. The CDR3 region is CASSARQVTGELFF. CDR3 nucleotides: TGTGCCAGCAGCGCACGACAGGTCACCGGGGAGCTGTTTTTT. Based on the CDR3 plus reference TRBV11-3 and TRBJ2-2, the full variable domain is EAGVVQSPRYKIIEKKQPVAFWCNPISGHNTLYWYLQNLGQGPELLIRYENEEAVDDSQLPKDRFSAERLKGVDSTLKIQPAELGDSAVYLCASSARQVTGELFFGEGSRLTVL.

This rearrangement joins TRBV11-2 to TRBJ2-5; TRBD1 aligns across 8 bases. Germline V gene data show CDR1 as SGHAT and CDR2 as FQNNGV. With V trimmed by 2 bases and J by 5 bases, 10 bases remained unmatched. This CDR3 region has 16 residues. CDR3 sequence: CASSLSQQGGVETQYF. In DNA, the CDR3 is TGTGCCAGCAGCTTAAGTCAACAGGGGGGTGTGGAGACCCAGTACTTC.

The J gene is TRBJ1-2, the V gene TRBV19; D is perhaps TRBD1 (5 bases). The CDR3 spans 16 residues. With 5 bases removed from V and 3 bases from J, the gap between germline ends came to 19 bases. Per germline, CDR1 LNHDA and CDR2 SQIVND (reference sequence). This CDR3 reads CASSVTRTRTDYGYTF. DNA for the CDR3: TGTGCCAGTAGTGTAACCCGGACAAGGACGGACTATGGCTACACCTTC. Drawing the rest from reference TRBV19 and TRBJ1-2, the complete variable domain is DGGITQSPKYLFRKEGQNVTLSCEQNLNHDAMYWYRQDPGQGLRLIYYSQIVNDFQKGDIAEGYSVSREKKESFPLTVTSAQKNPTAFYLCASSVTRTRTDYGYTFGSGTRLTVV.

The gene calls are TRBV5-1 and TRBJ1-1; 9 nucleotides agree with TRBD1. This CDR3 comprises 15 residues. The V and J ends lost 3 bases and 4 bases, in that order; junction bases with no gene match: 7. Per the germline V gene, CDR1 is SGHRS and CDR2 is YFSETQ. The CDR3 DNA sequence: TGCGCCAGCAGCTACACAGGGGGCAGGGGCACTGAAGCTTTCTTT. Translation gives CASSYTGGRGTEAFF.

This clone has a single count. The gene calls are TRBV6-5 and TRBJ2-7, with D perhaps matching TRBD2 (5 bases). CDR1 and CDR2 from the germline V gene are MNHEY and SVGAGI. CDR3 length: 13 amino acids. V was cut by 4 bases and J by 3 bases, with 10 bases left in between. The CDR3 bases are TGTGCCAGCAGTTCCGGGGTCGACTACGAGCAGTACTTC. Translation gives CASSSGVDYEQYF.

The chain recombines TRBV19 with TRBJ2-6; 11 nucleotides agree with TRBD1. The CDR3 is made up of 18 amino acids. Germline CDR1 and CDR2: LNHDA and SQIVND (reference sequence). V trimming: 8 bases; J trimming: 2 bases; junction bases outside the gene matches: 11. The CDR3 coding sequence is TGTGCCAGTCAAGATCCGGGACAGGGGGACACTGGGGCCAACGTCCTGACTTTC. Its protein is CASQDPGQGDTGANVLTF.

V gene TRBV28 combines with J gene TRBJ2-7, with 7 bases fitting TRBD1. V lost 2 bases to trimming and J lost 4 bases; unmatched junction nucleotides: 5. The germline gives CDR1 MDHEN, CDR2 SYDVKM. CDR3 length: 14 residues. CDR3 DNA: TGTGCCAGCAGTTTAGGGGGACAGATTTACGAGCAGTACTTC. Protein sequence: CASSLGGQIYEQYF.

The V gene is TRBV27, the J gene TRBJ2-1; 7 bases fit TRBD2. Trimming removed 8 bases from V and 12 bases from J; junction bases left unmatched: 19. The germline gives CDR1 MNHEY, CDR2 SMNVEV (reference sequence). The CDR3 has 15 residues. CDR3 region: CASGGRDSGPLGQFF. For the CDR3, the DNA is TGTGCCAGCGGAGGGAGGGACTCCGGCCCGCTTGGGCAGTTCTTC.

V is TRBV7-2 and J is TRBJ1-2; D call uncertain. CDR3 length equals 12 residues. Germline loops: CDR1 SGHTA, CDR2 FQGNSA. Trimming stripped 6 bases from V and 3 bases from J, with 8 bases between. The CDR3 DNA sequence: TGTGCCAGCAGGGACGCCGACTATGGCTACACCTTC. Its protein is CASRDADYGYTF.

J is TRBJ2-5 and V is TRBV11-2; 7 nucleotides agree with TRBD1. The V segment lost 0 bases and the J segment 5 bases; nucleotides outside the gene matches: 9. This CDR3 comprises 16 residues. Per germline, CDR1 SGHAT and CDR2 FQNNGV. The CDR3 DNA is TGTGCCAGCAGCTTAGAGATAAGGACAGGCGGGGAGACCCAGTACTTC. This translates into CASSLEIRTGGETQYF.

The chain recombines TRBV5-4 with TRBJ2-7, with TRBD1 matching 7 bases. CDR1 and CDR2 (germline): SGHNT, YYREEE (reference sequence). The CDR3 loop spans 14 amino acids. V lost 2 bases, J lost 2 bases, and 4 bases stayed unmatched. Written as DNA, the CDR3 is TGTGCCAGCAGCTTATTAGGGACAGCCTACGAGCAGTACTTC. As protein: CASSLLGTAYEQYF.

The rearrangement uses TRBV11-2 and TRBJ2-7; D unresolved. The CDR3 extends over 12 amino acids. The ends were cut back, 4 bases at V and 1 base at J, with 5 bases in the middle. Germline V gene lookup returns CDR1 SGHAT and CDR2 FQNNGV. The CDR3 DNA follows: TGTGCCAGCAGCTACCGTTCCTACGAGCAGTACTTC. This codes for CASSYRSYEQYF.

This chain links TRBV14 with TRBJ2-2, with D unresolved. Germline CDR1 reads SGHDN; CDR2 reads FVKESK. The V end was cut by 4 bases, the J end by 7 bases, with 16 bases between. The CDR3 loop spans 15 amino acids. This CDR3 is CASSPPSALGGELFF. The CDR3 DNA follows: TGTGCCAGCAGCCCCCCATCAGCGCTCGGCGGGGAGCTGTTTTTT. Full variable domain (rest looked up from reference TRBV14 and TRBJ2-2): EAGVTQFPSHSVIEKGQTVTLRCDPISGHDNLYWYRRVMGKEIKFLLHFVKESKQDESGMPNNRFLAERTGGTYSTLKVQPAELEDSGVYFCASSPPSALGGELFFGEGSRLTVL.

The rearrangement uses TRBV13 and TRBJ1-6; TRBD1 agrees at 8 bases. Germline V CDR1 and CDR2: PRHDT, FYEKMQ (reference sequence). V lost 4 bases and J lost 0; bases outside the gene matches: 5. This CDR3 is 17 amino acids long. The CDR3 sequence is CASSSRTGSSYNSPLHF. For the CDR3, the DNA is TGTGCCAGCAGCTCCCGGACAGGGAGCTCCTATAATTCACCCCTCCACTTT.